The entry below describes one T cell receptor (beta chain). The target of this receptor is not known. No qualities accompany the bases; no much larger clone lies one base away. Trimming leaves V shorter by 7 bases and J shorter by 0 bases, with the junction holding 6 bases beyond the gene matches. CDR1 SQVTM and CDR2 ANQGSEA were looked up in the germline V gene. CDR3 length: 13 amino acids, cysteine to phenylalanine. The read is trimmed to its CDR3 DNA, 39 bases read in frame from base 1. The data were taken from a study of beta chain features in type 1 diabetes (dated by TCRdb to 2016 to 2018). Turning to the overall study: No differences in mean age, gender distribution, total cell number or subset yield were found between patients and healthy donors. A total of roughly 100 million sorted cells were examined across all samples, and the number of cells per subset was strongly correlated with RNA yield. Regulatory and stem cell-like memory subsets were obtained from only 8 patients and about eight healthy donors, while naive and central memory subsets were obtained from all 30 or so donors. The study compared the TCRB repertoires of sorted circulating CD4+ T cell subsets in recently diagnosed type 1 diabetes patients with those in matched healthy donors.

From each donor, a single peripheral blood sample of 100 to 150 mL on average was drawn into heparinised tubes. Using a panel that included CD45RO, CCR7, CD25, CD127, CD95 and CD27, naive, central memory, regulatory and stem cell-like memory CD4+ T cells were sorted on a BD FACSAria II. Purity was above 98% for every sorted population. PBMCs were isolated right away by Lymphoprep density gradient centrifugation and were stained directly, without culture. So that batch effects would be minimized, each experiment stained and sorted samples in pairs, pairing one healthy donor with one patient. Here is what the overall study found, with its caveats: Patients with type 1 diabetes made fewer insertions and deleted more nucleotides at VDJ recombination sites, implying thymic rearrangement abnormalities. Only small numbers of individuals were included in the HLA sub-analyses, which left unresolved whether HLA type had any influence on TCRB rearrangement. Type 1 diabetes patients showed a moderate but significant shortening of TCRB CDR3 length in all four CD4+ subsets. Sequencing cDNA rather than genomic DNA could over-represent highly expressing activated cells, although activation and CD3 levels did not differ between groups. Naive, central memory and regulatory TCRB repertoires appeared to be more similar among patients than among healthy donors. Shorter templates might have been favored by PCR, but patient and control samples were amplified and corrected together, so both groups would have been affected equally by any skew.

The entire amount of isolated RNA was reverse transcribed using the High Capacity cDNA Reverse Transcription Kit, so the sequenced TCRB transcripts were expressed ones. Deep immunoSEQ sequencing was applied to naive, central memory and regulatory T cell samples, giving an average of about 3.8 million total reads per sample. Sorted cells were lysed in RLT buffer, and RNA was extracted using DNase-treated RNeasy Micro or Mini kits according to cell number. To prevent cross-contamination, every cell subset was processed on its own, while patient and healthy donor samples were processed together. Using the immunoSEQ multiplex PCR, TCRB sequences were amplified from cDNA into 87-bp fragments spanning the CDR3 region. The amplicons were sequenced using the Illumina HiSeq platform. Turning to the authors' computational methods: Synthetic template baselines were used to correct PCR bias computationally, reads within Hamming distance 2 were collapsed together, and singletons that could not be merged were discarded. By aligning reads against IMGT, V, D and J genes, CDR3 length, and insertions or deletions at six rearrangement sites were assigned. Within each subset, clonotype counts were normalized to sorted cell number, and only after that were true diversity and Gini coefficients computed with the tcR R package. The overlap coefficient, calculated on TCRB nucleotide sequences, was used to quantify repertoire sharing. Out-of-frame TCRB sequences from naive cells were analyzed as a proxy for the pre-selection repertoire. What TCRdb holds here is the immuneACCESS table cut down to in-frame rearrangements. Part of the clones is not present; checked against another copy, under half of the missing clones reflect an unresolved V gene, and the others are unexplained. The D gene and trimming were derived from the DNA, and the V and J assignments and clone size from that table. Here the sample has roughly 400,000 clones; approximately 14% occur a single time. The ten biggest clones cover less than 0.04% of the sample.

The origin of this receptor is a man between 25 and 39 years old in good health. Specimen: naive CD4+ T cells from blood. What the cell subset or site label conveys for this sample: true naive CD4+ T cells. The chain is encoded by TRBV29-1 joined to TRBJ2-7; the junction holds 7 bases that match TRBD1. The DNA reads TGCAGCGCGGGACAGTCGAGCTCCTACGAGCAGTACTTC. It encodes CSAGQSSSYEQYF.